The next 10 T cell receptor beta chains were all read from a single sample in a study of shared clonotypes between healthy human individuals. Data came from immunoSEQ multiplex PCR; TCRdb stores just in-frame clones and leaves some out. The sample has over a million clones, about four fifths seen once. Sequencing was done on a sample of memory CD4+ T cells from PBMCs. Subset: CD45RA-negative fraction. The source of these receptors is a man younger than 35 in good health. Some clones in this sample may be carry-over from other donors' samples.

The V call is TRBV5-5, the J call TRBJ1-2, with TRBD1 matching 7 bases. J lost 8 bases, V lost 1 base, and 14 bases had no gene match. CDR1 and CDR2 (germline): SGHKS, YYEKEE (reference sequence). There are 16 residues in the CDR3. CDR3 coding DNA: TGTGCCAGCAGCTTGCGAGACAGGGAGCGGGGGAGAGGCTACACCTTC. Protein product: CASSLRDRERGRGYTF. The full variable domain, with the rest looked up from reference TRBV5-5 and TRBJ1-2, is DAGVTQSPTHLIKTRGQQVTLRCSPISGHKSVSWYQQVLGQGPQFIFQYYEKEERGRGNFPDRFSARQFPNYSSELNVNALLLGDSALYLCASSLRDRERGRGYTFGSGTRLTVV.

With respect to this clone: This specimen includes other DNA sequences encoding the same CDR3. The CDR3 region has the DNA TGCGCCAGCAGCTTGTTGAGGGGGGACACCGGGGAGCTGTTTTTT. Encoded protein: CASSLLRGDTGELFF. The V call is TRBV5-1, the J call TRBJ2-2; the D gene could be TRBD1 or TRBD2 (6 bases each). The CDR3 consists of 15 residues. Germline V gene data show CDR1 as SGHRS and CDR2 as YFSETQ. The germline V and J ends were trimmed by 1 base and 3 bases, with 10 bases remaining between them.

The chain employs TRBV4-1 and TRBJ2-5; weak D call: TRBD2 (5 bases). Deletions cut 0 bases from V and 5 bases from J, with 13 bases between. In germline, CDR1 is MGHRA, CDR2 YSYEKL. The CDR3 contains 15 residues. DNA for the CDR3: TGCGCCAGCAGCCAAGATAGGGAGCGATCGGAGACCCAGTACTTC. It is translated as CASSQDRERSETQYF.

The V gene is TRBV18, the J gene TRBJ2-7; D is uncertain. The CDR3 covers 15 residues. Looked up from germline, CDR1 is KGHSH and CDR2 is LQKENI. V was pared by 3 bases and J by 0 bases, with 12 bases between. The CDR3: CASSPMLDSSYEQYF. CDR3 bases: TGTGCCAGCTCACCGATGCTCGATAGCTCCTACGAGCAGTACTTC.

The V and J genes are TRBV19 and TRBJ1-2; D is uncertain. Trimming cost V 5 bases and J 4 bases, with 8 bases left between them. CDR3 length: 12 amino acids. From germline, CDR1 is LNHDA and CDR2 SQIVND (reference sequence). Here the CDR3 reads CASSEGVYGYTF. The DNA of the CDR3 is TGTGCCAGTAGTGAAGGCGTCTATGGCTACACCTTC.

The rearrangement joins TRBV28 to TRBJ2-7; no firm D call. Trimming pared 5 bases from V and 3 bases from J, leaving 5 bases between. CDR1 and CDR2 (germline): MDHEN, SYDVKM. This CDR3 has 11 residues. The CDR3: CASSQFYEQYF. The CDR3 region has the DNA TGTGCCAGCAGTCAATTCTACGAGCAGTACTTC.

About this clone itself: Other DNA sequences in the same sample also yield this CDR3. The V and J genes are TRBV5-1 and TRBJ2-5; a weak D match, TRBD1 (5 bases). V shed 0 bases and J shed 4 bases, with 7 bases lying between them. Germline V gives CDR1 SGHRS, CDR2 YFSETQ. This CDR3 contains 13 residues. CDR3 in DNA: TGCGCCAGCAGCTTGGGAAGGGGAGAGACCCAGTACTTC. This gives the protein CASSLGRGETQYF.

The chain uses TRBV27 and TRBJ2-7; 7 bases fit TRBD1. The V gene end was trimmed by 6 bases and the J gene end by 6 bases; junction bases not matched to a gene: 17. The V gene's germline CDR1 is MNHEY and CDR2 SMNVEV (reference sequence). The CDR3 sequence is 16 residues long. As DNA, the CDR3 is TGTGCCAGCAGGAGACCTACAGGGGCCGCTATGGGCGAGCAGTACTTC. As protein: CASRRPTGAAMGEQYF.

The DNA for the CDR3 is TGTGCCAGCAGCGCCGGGACTAGCGGGAGGGTAGAGACCCAGTACTTC. This codes for CASSAGTSGRVETQYF. The chain links TRBV9 to TRBJ2-5; 16 nucleotides align to TRBD2. V shed 3 bases and J 4 bases; nucleotides not matched to a gene: 3. The CDR3 contains 16 residues. CDR1 and CDR2 (germline): SGDLS, YYNGEE.

Written as DNA, the CDR3 is TGTGCCAGCTCACCGGAGGCCTCCTTCTATGGCTACACCTTC. The encoded protein is CASSPEASFYGYTF. The chain combines TRBV18 with TRBJ1-2; D gene ambiguous. V was trimmed by 3 bases and J by 4 bases, leaving 12 bases between them. Germline loops: CDR1 KGHSH, CDR2 LQKENI. The CDR3 loop spans 14 amino acids.